This TCR beta chain was obtained from a study of T cell responses to AZD1222 COVID-19 vaccine. Broader study findings: CD4 TCRs linked to vaccination spanned spike, dominating at 160-218 and 743-854. Repertoires were sampled only after the peak T cell response. Donors in the cohort were predominantly white British and more often female, and clonal diversity was possibly underestimated.

Generated by immunoSEQ multiplex PCR, the TCRdb table keeps only in-frame clones and is missing some. The sample holds approximately 88,000 clones; approximately 90% are singletons and the top ten take approximately 5.2%. V lost 6 bases to trimming and J lost 5 bases, with 22 bases between them. The CDR3 contains 15 residues. The germline CDR1 and CDR2 sequences are SQVTM and ANQGSEA. Turning to this clone: No antigen is known for it.

This clonotype was sampled from an adult in good health. This specimen was peripheral blood, taken on day 0 of AZD1222 vaccination. The gene calls are TRBV29-1 and TRBJ2-5; D gene ambiguous. The CDR3 spells CSVEPRRPISETQYF. CDR3 DNA: TGCAGCGTGGAACCGAGACGCCCCATCTCGGAGACCCAGTACTTC.